There are a few counts of the clone carrying this T cell receptor (beta chain). Arm-PCR of CDR3 regions and iRepertoire HTBI primers were used to build TCR beta libraries. TCRdb re-called the multiplex PCR reads through MiXCR, storing one row per CDR3 protein. The sample lists around 470,000 distinct CDR3 sequences; 14% were seen once. Described time point: newly diagnosed GD, antithyroid drugs for less than 3 months. Scientists built the TCR library using RNA that was extracted from PBMCs. This CDR3 has 15 amino acids. The V end was cut by 6 bases, the J end by 0 bases, with 12 bases between. Germline-derived CDR1 and CDR2 are SNHLY and FYNNEI. The data are from a study of regulatory T cells in long-lasting Graves disease. In addition, the sample was reused for a study of T cells in Graves' hyperthyroidism and ophthalmopathy. That work states: Recently diagnosed hyperthyroidism of less than 2 months' duration affected patients aged 18 to 65. Most thyroid clonotypes expanded above 0.001 appeared in blood too. Median prediction lead before ophthalmopathy onset was 5 to 7.5 months with the model.

The rearrangement uses TRBV2 and TRBJ1-5; D remains ambiguous. The sample here was peripheral blood mononuclear cells (PBMCs), taken at new diagnosis, from a patient treated with antithyroid drugs. The receptor comes from a woman aged 45-60 years with Graves disease. DNA for the CDR3: TGTGCCAGCAGGTCCGAAGTAGCTAGCAATCAGCCCCAGCATTTT. Its protein is CASRSEVASNQPQHF.